This T cell receptor (beta chain) is from a study of control samples from healthy donors and cancer patients. Germline V gene sequence: CDR1 SGHTA, CDR2 FQGNSA. The V segment lost 1 base and the J segment 6 bases; nucleotides outside the gene matches: 2. The CDR3 loop spans 15 amino acids. Sequenced by immunoSEQ multiplex PCR; TCRdb stores in-frame clones only, minus some. The repertoire holds some 200,000 clones, with 90% to 95% as singletons. The TCR was taken from a young woman in good health. Sequencing input: blood. This chain connects TRBV7-2 to TRBJ1-4; 10 positions agree with TRBD1. The CDR3, as DNA: TGTGCCAGCAGCTTAGGGGGACAGGGGTATGAAAAACTGTTTTTT. It is translated as CASSLGGQGYEKLFF. The whole variable domain, filled in from reference TRBV7-2 and TRBJ1-4, reads GAGVSQSPSNKVTEKGKDVELRCDPISGHTALYWYRQSLGQGLEFLIYFQGNSAPDKSGLPSDRFSAERTGGSVSTLTIQRTQQEDSAVYLCASSLGGQGYEKLFFGSGTQLSVL.